This T cell receptor (beta chain) appears in the sequencing data of a study of memory CD4+ T cells and cytomegalovirus serostatus. Single viable CD3+CD4+CD8-CD45RO+ cells were sorted as the memory CD4+ T cells. Data came from immunoSEQ multiplex PCR; TCRdb stores just in-frame clones and leaves some out. The profile shows about 58,000 clones, under 90% of them singletons. This CDR3 comprises 14 residues. V lost 4 bases to trimming and J lost 14 bases, with 19 bases between them. Germline V gene lookup returns CDR1 SGHRS and CDR2 YFSETQ. The sequence was obtained from an adult in good health and CMV-seronegative. Some clones in this sample may be carry-over from other donors' samples. Sequenced sample: memory CD4+ T cells from blood. The gene calls are TRBV5-1 and TRBJ1-6; no clear D. The CDR3 loop is CASSREETRTALHF. The CDR3 DNA reads TGCGCCAGCAGCCGGGAGGAGACGAGAACAGCCCTCCACTTT.